These 8 T cell receptor beta chains share one sample of origin, sequenced in a study of blood T cells in healthy people across ages. For the second PCR, which ran for about 7 to 11 cycles, a sample-barcoded 5' primer and a J-beta primer mix were used. TCRdb re-called the 5' RACE reads with MiXCR, one entry per CDR3 protein. The sample holds 1.4 million or so distinct CDR3 sequences, roughly 43% seen once. Sequencing was performed on blood. These receptors all come from a woman aged 18-29 years in good health.

This clonotype has just a few counts. V is TRBV20-1 and J is TRBJ2-4, with D hard to call. Between the trimmed V and J ends, which lost 0 bases and 1 base, there was a span of 4 bases. The CDR3 covers 13 residues. Germline-derived CDR1 and CDR2 are DFQATT and SNEGSKA (reference sequence). CDR3 amino acids: CSARELAKNIQYF. The CDR3 coding sequence is TGCAGTGCTAGAGAACTGGCCAAAAACATTCAGTACTTC.

This clonotype has more than one count but fewer than ten. The genes are TRBV11-1 and TRBJ1-1; D unclear. Deletions cut 7 bases from V and 2 bases from J, with 14 bases between. CDR1 is SGHAT, CDR2 FQDESV, per germline (reference sequence). CDR3 length: 14 amino acids. The CDR3, as DNA: TGTGCCAGCACCCCCACCCCAGTCAACACTGAAGCTTTCTTT. It encodes CASTPTPVNTEAFF.

This clonotype was observed a handful of times. The genes are TRBV14 and TRBJ1-5; weak D call: TRBD1 (6 bases). Germline CDR1 and CDR2: SGHDN and FVKESK. The V end lost 6 bases, the J end lost 1 base, and 22 bases lay between the germline ends. The CDR3 covers 18 residues. CDR3 protein: CASSPTSGAFWSNQPQHF. CDR3 DNA sequence: TGTGCCAGCAGTCCTACGTCAGGGGCGTTTTGGAGCAATCAGCCCCAGCATTTT.

On this clonotype: The junction departs from the called germline gene at one end, perhaps through a read error. The V gene is TRBV4-3, the J gene TRBJ2-4; 8 positions match TRBD2. The J call may be faulty, since TRBJ2-7 better matches the DNA end. The germline V gene encodes CDR1 LGHNA and CDR2 YSLEER. This CDR3 is built from 15 residues. The CDR3, as DNA: TGCGCCAACAGCCATTCTACCGGGGGGGCCTACGAGCAGTACTTC. This sequence encodes CANSHSTGGAYEQYF.

The chain carries TRBV4-1 and TRBJ2-5; no reliable D call. Germline loops: CDR1 MGHRA, CDR2 YSYEKL. This CDR3 region has 15 residues. Trimming left V 0 bases short and J 2 bases short, with 10 bases between. The CDR3 DNA follows: TGCGCCAGCAGCCAAGATCCGGGCGGACAAGAGACCCAGTACTTC. Translation gives CASSQDPGGQETQYF.

This clonotype was observed a few times. J is TRBJ2-7 and V is TRBV12-3 or TRBV12-4, with D possibly TRBD2 on 6 matching bases. Trimming removed 6 bases from V and 9 bases from J, with 18 bases in between. The CDR3 is 13 amino acids. CDR3 in amino acids: CASSPVRETGQYF. CDR3 in DNA: TGTGCCAGCAGCCCCGTTCGGGAGACTGGGCAGTACTTC.

V is TRBV7-9 and J is TRBJ2-1; 9 bases are a match to TRBD2. V lost 1 base, J lost 8 bases, and 6 bases stayed unmatched. CDR1 is SEHNR, CDR2 FQNEAQ, per germline (reference sequence). This CDR3 comprises 15 residues. The CDR3: CASSLEGSGRHEQFF. CDR3 DNA: TGTGCCAGCAGCTTAGAAGGAAGCGGGAGGCATGAGCAGTTCTTC.

The rearrangement uses TRBV7-3 and TRBJ2-3; TRBD1 agrees at 9 bases. Per the germline V gene, CDR1 is SGHTA and CDR2 is FQGTGA. The CDR3 consists of 15 residues. V trimming: 5 bases; J trimming: 2 bases; junction bases outside the gene matches: 5. The CDR3 DNA reads as TGTGCCAGCAGCACCAGGACAGGGGTCACAGATACGCAGTATTTT. It yields the protein CASSTRTGVTDTQYF.